The present T cell receptor beta chain was sequenced within a study of blood T cell repertoires in COVID-19 (dated by TCRdb to 2020 to 2021). Broadly, across the study: Samples covering the acute and convalescent phases of COVID-19 were provided by collaborators in the United States, Italy and Spain. The material from the prospective study consisted of cDNA or gDNA derived from T cells, B-cell-depleted T cells, or PBMCs. The dataset comprised deeply sampled blood TCRbeta repertoires from subjects exposed to, actively infected with, or recovered from COVID-19. The repertoires were released in a freely available public database meant as a resource for research on the immune response to SARS-CoV-2. The samples were drawn from two sources: the first 160 participants of the ongoing ImmuneRACE study, and 1,000 to 1,500 subjects contributed by 6 global collaborators. A de-identified subject ID, COVID-19 status, age in years and sex were almost always included in the sample metadata. Where HLA class I and class II types were available, the types were taken from metadata supplied by the sample provider, not from assay-based typing.

The germline V gene specifies MDHEN as CDR1 and SYDVKM as CDR2. V trim: 6 bases; J trim: 5 bases; unmatched bases: 9. The CDR3 holds 16 amino acids from the cysteine to the phenylalanine. Only the CDR3 DNA is retained, 48 bases long and in frame from the first base. TCRbeta CDR3 regions were amplified from genomic DNA using the immunoSEQ Assay, a bias-controlled multiplex PCR. For the original study's pipeline: Nucleated cell counts per sample were estimated from amplification of reference gene primers within the assay. Sequence reads were collapsed and filtered to measure the absolute abundance of every unique TCRbeta CDR3 rearrangement. For each sample, productive Simpson clonality was calculated as the square root of Simpson's diversity index across productive rearrangements. TCRdb stores this immuneACCESS table with in-frame sequences only. Part of the clones is absent; in the studies checked, under half of the shortfall reflects unresolved V genes, and no reason is known for the rest. Clone size and V and J calls were adopted from that table, with D and trimming inferred from the DNA. Counted in this sample were 140,000 to 150,000 clones; about 89% of them appeared once. Clones ranked in the top ten supply 2.5% to 3% of the sample.

On the study overall, not on this receptor specifically: The amount of clinical and demographic metadata varied by source and participant and was provided uncurated.

Collaborating institutions collected whole blood in K2EDTA tubes following their own protocols. For TCRbeta analysis, collaborator samples were shipped as frozen whole blood, as isolated PBMCs, or as DNA extracted from either sample type. A note on this clone: It has no known antigen specificity. Base qualities are not recorded, but no much larger clone differs from it by a single base.

The TCR originated in a man aged 55 to 70 with active or convalescent COVID-19. The chain joins TRBV28 to TRBJ1-6; the central 8 bases match TRBD1. Sequencing was carried out using peripheral blood. The CDR3 region reads CASSRVPGQDNSPLHF. The DNA reads as follows: TGTGCCAGCAGCAGAGTTCCGGGACAGGATAATTCACCCCTCCACTTT.